Listed below are T cell receptor beta chains from one sample, sequenced in a study of T-cell reconstitution after alpha-beta-depleted transplantation in children. One entry per CDR3 protein, called by TCRdb with MiXCR from the PCR reads. Of under 750,000 distinct CDR3 sequences listed, under 30% are singletons. The source material was PBMCs, mostly from graft donor cells, sampled 360 days after TCRalphabeta/CD19-depleted stem cell transplant. Source of these receptors: a boy in the first two years of life who had a stem cell transplant for acute myeloid leukemia, so the T cells may come from the graft donor. Both conserved end residues are part of each CDR3. The D gene is left open where the match is weak. Where a row states a size, it is once, few, many or the class of an expanded clone; other rows omit it.

V gene,clone size,D gene,J gene,CDR3 DNA,CDR3 protein
TRBV4-2,-,-,TRBJ2-1,TGTGCCAGCAGCCAAGATTCGGTCGGGGGCTCCTACAATGAGCAGTTCTTC,CASSQDSVGGSYNEQFF
TRBV12-3/TRBV12-4,many,-,TRBJ2-2,TGTGCCAGCAGTTTCTTGAGGGCCGGGGAGCTGTTTTTT,CASSFLRAGELFF
TRBV28,-,TRBD1,TRBJ2-3,TGTGCCAGCAGTTTGGACAGGGCTGCGACGCAGTATTTT,CASSLDRAATQYF
TRBV28,many,-,TRBJ2-1,TGTGCCAGCAGCCCTTGGGCTTCATGGGGCAATGAGCAGTTCTTC,CASSPWASWGNEQFF
TRBV29-1,-,TRBD2,TRBJ2-2,TGCAGCGCCGCGGGGGGGAACACCGGGGAGCTGTTTTTT,CSAAGGNTGELFF
TRBV20-1,-,-,TRBJ2-1,TGCAGTGCTGGCGGGGAAGAGTCCTACAATGAGCAGTTCTTC,CSAGGEESYNEQFF
TRBV6-1,-,-,TRBJ2-5,TGTGCCAGCAGTCGGTCGGGTCTGACGGAGACCCAGTACTTC,CASSRSGLTETQYF
TRBV11-3,-,-,TRBJ2-5,TGTGCCAGCAGCCTAAACCCAGTCCAAGAGACCCAGTACTTC,CASSLNPVQETQYF
TRBV29-1,few,-,TRBJ2-7,TGCAGCGTAGACAGGTCCGGGGGCGAGCAGTACTTC,CSVDRSGGEQYF
TRBV6-5,few,-,TRBJ1-1,TGTGCCAGCAGCGAGACGGGGGAGCCCCCTTTCTTT,CASSETGEPPFF
TRBV20-1,-,TRBD2,TRBJ2-7,TGCAGTGCTACCGGACTAGCGGGGAACTACGAGCAGTACTTC,CSATGLAGNYEQYF
TRBV5-6,many,TRBD2,TRBJ2-2,TGTGCCAGCAGCTTGACTAGCGGGGGGACCGGGGAGCTGTTTTTT,CASSLTSGGTGELFF
TRBV7-2,-,TRBD2,TRBJ2-1,TGTGCCAGCAGCGGACTAGCGGGGGGGCGGGAAAAGTTCTTC,CASSGLAGGREKFF
TRBV10-3,many,-,TRBJ2-3,TGTGCCAGTAGCGGAAGCACAGATACGCAGTATTTT,CASSGSTDTQYF
TRBV7-2,many,-,TRBJ2-3,TGTGCCAGCAGCTTACGGCGGGGTGCCACAGATACGCAGTATTTT,CASSLRRGATDTQYF
TRBV12-3/TRBV12-4,many,TRBD1,TRBJ1-5,TGTGCCAGCAGCAGGGGACAGTCAGCTCAGCCCCAGCATTTT,CASSRGQSAQPQHF
TRBV6-5,many,-,TRBJ1-6,TGTGCCAGCAGTTACGAGGGGATGGGGAATTCACCCCTCCACTTT,CASSYEGMGNSPLHF
TRBV20-1,-,TRBD2,TRBJ2-1,TGCAGTGCTAGAGATAACCTCCCGACTCAGCGGGGGGTATATGAGCAGTTCTTC,CSARDNLPTQRGVYEQFF
TRBV20-1,few,-,TRBJ1-5,TGCAGTGCTTGGGCAGGGTTGTATCAGCCCCAGCATTTT,CSAWAGLYQPQHF
TRBV12-3/TRBV12-4,many,TRBD2,TRBJ2-3,TGTGCCAGCAGTGGACTAGCGGGGTTCACAGATACGCAGTATTTT,CASSGLAGFTDTQYF
TRBV20-1,many,-,TRBJ2-7,TGCAGTGCTAGAGATAGTGAGGGGTACAGCTCCTACGAGCAGTACTTC,CSARDSEGYSSYEQYF
TRBV2,few,-,TRBJ1-1,TGTGCCAGCAGTATGACAGGCCTGAACACTGAAGCTTTCTTT,CASSMTGLNTEAFF
TRBV5-1,few,TRBD2,TRBJ2-7,TGCGCCAGCAGCTGGGGACTAGCGGGGGGGATCTACGAGCAGTACTTC,CASSWGLAGGIYEQYF
TRBV5-5,many,-,TRBJ2-5,TGTGCCAGCAGCTTTGGGCCAAGAGGGACCCAGTACTTC,CASSFGPRGTQYF
TRBV21-1,-,-,TRBJ2-2,TGTGCCAGCAGCTCCCAAGAGGGCCACAGGACAGGGAACACCGGGGAGCTGTTTTTT,CASSSQEGHRTGNTGELFF
TRBV20-1,few,-,TRBJ1-2,TGCAGTGCCCGTAAAGGGGACTATGGCTACACCTTC,CSARKGDYGYTF
TRBV15,many,TRBD1,TRBJ2-1,TGTGCCACCAGCAGCGGCTGGACAGGTGAGCAGTTCTTC,CATSSGWTGEQFF
TRBV20-1,few,TRBD1,TRBJ2-5,TGCAGTGCTAGCGGACAGGCCAAAGAGACCCAGTACTTC,CSASGQAKETQYF
TRBV10-3,few,TRBD2,TRBJ2-5,TGTGCCATCAGTGACCCCGGGGGGGCTGGAGAGACCCAGTACTTC,CAISDPGGAGETQYF
TRBV4-1,-,-,TRBJ1-1,TGCGCCAGCAGCCAAGATCCTCTCGGCGCGAACACTGAAGCTTTCTTT,CASSQDPLGANTEAFF
TRBV20-1,few,TRBD2,TRBJ2-1,TGCAGTGCTAGAGATAGGACTAGCGGGGTCTACAATGAGCAGTTCTTC,CSARDRTSGVYNEQFF